This T cell receptor beta chain emerged from a study of T-cell reconstitution after alpha-beta-depleted transplantation in children. Per germline, CDR1 MNHNS and CDR2 SASEGT. V gave up 6 bases and J gave up 0 bases, with 9 bases separating them. The CDR3 length is 14 residues. A library of TCRbeta sequences, prepared with unique molecular identifiers, was generated. A single record per CDR3 protein comes from TCRdb applying MiXCR to the PCR reads. The top ten hold more than 2.5% of the sample, which has some 550,000 distinct CDR3 sequences, 15% to 20% seen once. J is TRBJ2-1 and V is TRBV6-1, with D hard to call. The sample was PBMCs from the stem cell graft donor, taken from the stem cell graft. The clonotype comes from a human donor who donated a stem cell graft to a child with acute lymphoblastic leukemia. This CDR3 reads CASRVWGSYNEQFF. The CDR3, as DNA: TGTGCCAGCAGGGTGTGGGGCTCCTACAATGAGCAGTTCTTC.